Sequencing of this TCR beta chain was carried out in a study of human T cells and chemical hapten exposure. This clonotype was detected ten times or more. Its antigen is undetermined. Time point denoted: patch test 1, 2 weeks after DPC sensitization. The treatment here: therapeutic diphenylcyclopropenone sensitization with weekly scalp DPC. Prior to application of each patch test, blood was drawn. Whole blood that had not been fractionated was the source of extracted total RNA. V was clipped by 2 bases and J by 1 base; unmatched bases: 1. CDR3 length equals 14 residues. CDR1 is SGHAT and CDR2 is FQNNGV in the germline V gene. Study-wide results and limits: Donors, who had alopecia, may show an immune response that differs from healthy people's. Expanded TCRs were compared with controls, and the expanded TCRs formed significantly more large CDR3 similarity clusters.

TCRdb redid the calling of the RACE reads with MiXCR, one entry per CDR3 protein. The sample carries around 69,000 distinct CDR3 sequences, roughly 9.2% recorded once. The material sequenced was whole blood, taken in connection with sensitization to the hapten diphenylcyclopropenone (DPC). The rearrangement links TRBV11-2 to TRBJ2-5; TRBD2 matches 7 bases. The TCR was taken from a woman between 40 and 55 years old with alopecia areata. Some clones in this sample may be carry-over from other donors' samples. The CDR3 loop reads CASSLTGGQETQYF. CDR3 nucleotide sequence: TGTGCCAGCAGCTTAACGGGGGGCCAAGAGACCCAGTACTTC.